Each of the 10 T cell receptor beta chains below was sequenced from the same sample in a study of tumor and adjacent non-tumor tissue in lung cancer (dated by TCRdb to 2016 to 2019). RNA was isolated from bulk, unsorted tissue, and RNA quality was assessed with a NanoDrop ND-1000 and an Agilent 2100. Library preparation employed multiplex PCR. Sequencer: Illumina HiSeq 2500. Following protocols modified from ARM-PCR, the researchers constructed TCRbeta libraries through three rounds of nested PCR with primers (Table S4). TCRdb redid the processing of the public reads, applying fastp at Q25 and MiXCR, and retained in-frame beta chains. Each record represents a unique CDR3 protein, reported with the most common genes and DNA among its rows. The sample contains approximately 110,000 distinct CDR3 sequences, roughly 77% of them found a single time. The ten largest make up 37% of the sample. Sequenced: lung tumor tissue. These receptors came from a woman in her sixties or seventies with non-small cell lung cancer.

The rearrangement joins TRBV20-1 to TRBJ2-3, with unresolved D. The CDR3 is 13 amino acids. Per the germline V gene, CDR1 is DFQATT and CDR2 is SNEGSKA (reference sequence). The CDR3 DNA is TGCAATGTAAAAGTGGAAAGCACAGATACGCAGTATTTT. Translation gives CNVKVESTDTQYF.

Remarks on this clonotype: One end of the junction is discordant with germline, which a read error may explain. The chain joins TRBV20-1 to TRBJ2-7, with D tentatively TRBD1 (5 bases). This CDR3 has 14 amino acids. The germline V gene has CDR1 DFQATT and CDR2 SNEGSKA (reference sequence). The CDR3 is CSVRGGASLTEQYF. The CDR3 coding sequence is TGCAGTGTTAGAGGTGGGGCCTCCCTAACGGAGCAGTACTTC.

On this clonotype itself: The junction departs from germline at one end; a sequencing error may be responsible. The V gene is TRBV20-1, the J gene TRBJ2-7; D is perhaps TRBD1 (5 bases). This CDR3 has 16 amino acids. The germline gives CDR1 DFQATT, CDR2 SNEGSKA (reference sequence). CDR3 in amino acids: CTARILTLTGSYEQYF. DNA for the CDR3: TGCACTGCTAGAATCCTCACCCTTACAGGCTCTTACGAGCAGTACTTC.

The chain joins TRBV11-2 to TRBJ1-6; D uncertain. Per the germline V gene, CDR1 is SGHAT and CDR2 is FQNNGV. The CDR3 sequence is 15 residues long. V was clipped by 0 bases and J by 10 bases, with 13 bases between them. In DNA, the CDR3 is TGTGCCAGCAGCTTAGAGCCGGGGATAAGGTCACCCCTCCACTTT. Protein: CASSLEPGIRSPLHF.

Points on this clonotype: A read error may explain this, as a much larger clone is one base away. V gene TRBV5-1 combines with J gene TRBJ1-2; D gene ambiguous. The CDR3 covers 15 residues. V dropped 0 bases and J dropped 10 bases, with 19 bases sitting between them. CDR1 and CDR2 (germline): SGHRS, YFSETQ. For the CDR3, the DNA is TGCGCCAGCAGCTTGGCCGGGCCCCGGACGGATGACTACACCTTC. This encodes CASSLAGPRTDDYTF. The full variable domain, rest sourced from reference TRBV5-1 and TRBJ1-2, is KAGVTQTPRYLIKTRGQQVTLSCSPISGHRSVSWYQQTPGQGLQFLFEYFSETQRNKGNFPGRFSGRQFSNSRSEMNVSTLELGDSALYLCASSLAGPRTDDYTFGSGTRLTVV.

With regard to this clonotype: In this CDR3 the conserved last residue, phenylalanine or tryptophan, is missing, so a read error is likely. The chain employs TRBV4-3 and TRBJ2-3, with no clear D. This CDR3 has 14 amino acids. CDR1 and CDR2 (germline): LGHNA, YSLEER. Trimming took off 1 base at V and 6 bases at J, with 11 bases between the two ends. The CDR3 region has the DNA TGCGCCAGCAGCCAAGTCCCGGTGAGTGATACGCAGTATTCT. It is translated as CASSQVPVSDTQYS.

The gene calls are TRBV20-1 and TRBJ2-1, with D hard to call. Trimming pared 7 bases from V and 10 bases from J, leaving 17 bases between. The germline gives CDR1 DFQATT, CDR2 SNEGSKA (reference sequence). This CDR3 contains 12 residues. Here the CDR3 reads CSVLSDSGEQFF. The CDR3 DNA is TGCAGTGTTCTTAGTGATAGTGGAGAGCAGTTCTTC.

The chain employs TRBV19 and TRBJ2-1, with 10 bases matching TRBD1. The CDR3 is 15 amino acids. Germline V CDR1 and CDR2: LNHDA, SQIVND (reference sequence). The junction had 4 bases not matched to a gene; V was cut back by 3 bases and J by 5 bases. CDR3 region: CASSIGTGENNEQFF. As DNA, the CDR3 is TGTGCCAGTAGTATCGGGACAGGGGAAAACAATGAGCAGTTCTTC.

This clonotype appeared a few times. A much larger clone lies a single base off, so this may be a read error. The V and J genes are TRBV20-1 and TRBJ2-1; D gene ambiguous. This CDR3 has 13 amino acids. Germline loops: CDR1 DFQATT, CDR2 SNEGSKA (reference sequence). The CDR3 reads CNARGLVINEQFF. DNA of the CDR3: TGCAATGCGAGAGGCCTAGTTATAAATGAGCAGTTCTTC.

Points on this clonotype: Being one base from a much bigger clone, this may be a read error. The chain carries TRBV7-9 and TRBJ1-1; D gene uncertain. The CDR3 consists of 11 residues. The V end was cut by 2 bases, the J end by 9 bases, with 7 bases between. The germline gives CDR1 SEHNR, CDR2 FQNEAQ (reference sequence). CDR3 coding DNA: TGTGCCAGCAGCTTACGAGGTAAAGCTTTCTTT. Amino acid sequence: CASSLRGKAFF.